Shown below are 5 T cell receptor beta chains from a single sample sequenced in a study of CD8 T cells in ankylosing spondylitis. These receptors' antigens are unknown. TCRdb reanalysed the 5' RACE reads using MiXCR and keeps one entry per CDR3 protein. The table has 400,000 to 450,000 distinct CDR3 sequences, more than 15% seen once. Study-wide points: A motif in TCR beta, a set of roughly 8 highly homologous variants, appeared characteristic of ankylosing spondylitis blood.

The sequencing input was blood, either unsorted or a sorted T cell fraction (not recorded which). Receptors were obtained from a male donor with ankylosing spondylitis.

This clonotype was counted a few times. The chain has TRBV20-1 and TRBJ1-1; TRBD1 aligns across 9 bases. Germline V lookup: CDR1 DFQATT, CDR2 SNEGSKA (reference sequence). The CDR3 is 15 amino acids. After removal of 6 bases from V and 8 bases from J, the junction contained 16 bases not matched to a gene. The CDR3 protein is CSAAVPGQGSREAFF. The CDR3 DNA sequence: TGCAGTGCCGCCGTCCCGGGACAGGGATCCCGCGAAGCTTTCTTT.

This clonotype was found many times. The CDR3, as DNA: TGCAGTGCCCCCCGACAGGGGGCTTACAATGAGCAGTTCTTC. Its protein product is CSAPRQGAYNEQFF. The rearrangement joins TRBV20-1 to TRBJ2-1, with 10 bases lining up with TRBD1. The V segment lost 6 bases and the J segment 4 bases; nucleotides outside the gene matches: 6. CDR1 is DFQATT and CDR2 is SNEGSKA in the germline V gene (reference sequence). The CDR3 consists of 14 residues.

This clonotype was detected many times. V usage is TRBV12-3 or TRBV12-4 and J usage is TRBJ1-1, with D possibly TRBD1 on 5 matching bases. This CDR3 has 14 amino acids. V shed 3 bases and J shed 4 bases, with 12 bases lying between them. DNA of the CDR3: TGTGCCAGCAGTTTTCGTAGGGGAGTCACTGAAGCTTTCTTT. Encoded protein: CASSFRRGVTEAFF.

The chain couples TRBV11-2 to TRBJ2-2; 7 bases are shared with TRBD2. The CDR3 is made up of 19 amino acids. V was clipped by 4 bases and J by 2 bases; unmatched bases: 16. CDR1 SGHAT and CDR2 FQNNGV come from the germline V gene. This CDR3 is CASSSTFRSAGLNTGELFF. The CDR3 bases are TGTGCCAGCAGCTCCACCTTCCGATCAGCGGGGCTAAACACCGGGGAGCTGTTTTTT.

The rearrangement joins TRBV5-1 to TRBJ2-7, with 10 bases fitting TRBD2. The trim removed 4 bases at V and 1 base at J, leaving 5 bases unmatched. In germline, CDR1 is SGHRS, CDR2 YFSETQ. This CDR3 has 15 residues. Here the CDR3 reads CASSPSGSTSYEQYF. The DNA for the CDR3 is TGCGCCAGCAGCCCTAGCGGGAGTACTTCCTACGAGCAGTACTTC.